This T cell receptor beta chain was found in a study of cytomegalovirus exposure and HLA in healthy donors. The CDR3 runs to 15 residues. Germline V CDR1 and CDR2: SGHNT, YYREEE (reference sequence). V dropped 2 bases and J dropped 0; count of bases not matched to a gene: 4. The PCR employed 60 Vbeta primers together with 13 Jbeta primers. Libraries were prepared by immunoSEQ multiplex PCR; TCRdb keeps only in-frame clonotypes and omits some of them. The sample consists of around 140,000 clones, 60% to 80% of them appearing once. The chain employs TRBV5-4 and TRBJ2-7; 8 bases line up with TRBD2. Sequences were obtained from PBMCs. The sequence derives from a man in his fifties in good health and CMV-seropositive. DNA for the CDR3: TGTGCCAGCAGCTTTACCGGGACTAGCTCCTACGAGCAGTACTTC. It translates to CASSFTGTSSYEQYF.